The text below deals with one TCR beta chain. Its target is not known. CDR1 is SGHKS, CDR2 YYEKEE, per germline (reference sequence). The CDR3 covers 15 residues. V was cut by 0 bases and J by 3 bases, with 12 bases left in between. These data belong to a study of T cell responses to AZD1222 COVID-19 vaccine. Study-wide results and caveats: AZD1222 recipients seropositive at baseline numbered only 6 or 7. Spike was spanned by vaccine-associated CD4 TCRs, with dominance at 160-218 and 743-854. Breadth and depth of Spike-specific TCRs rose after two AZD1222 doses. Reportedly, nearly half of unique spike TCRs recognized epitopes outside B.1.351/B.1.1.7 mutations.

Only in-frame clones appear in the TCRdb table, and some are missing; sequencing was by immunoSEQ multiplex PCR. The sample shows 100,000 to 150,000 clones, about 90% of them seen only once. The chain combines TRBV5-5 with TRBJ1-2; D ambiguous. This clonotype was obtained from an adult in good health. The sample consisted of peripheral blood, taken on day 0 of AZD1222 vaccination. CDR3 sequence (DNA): TGTGCCAGCAGCTTGGCCGATAGGGTGCACTATGGCTACACCTTC. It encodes CASSLADRVHYGYTF.